The rows below give T cell receptor beta chains drawn from one sample of a study of T cell repertoires in cytomegalovirus infection. These receptors are not linked to any known antigen. One entry per CDR3 protein results from TCRdb running MiXCR on the reads. The sample records about 130,000 distinct CDR3 sequences, roughly 32% being singletons. The specimen was CD8+ T cells from cultured PBMCs, collected from culture after CMV antigen stimulation. These receptors came from a human donor in good health (CMV status not recorded). Some clones in this sample may be carry-over from other donors' samples. Each CDR3 is given with its conserved first and last residue. The D gene is left open where the match is weak. The size field is filled for only some rows; it gives once, few, many or a size class.

v_gene,abundance,d_gene,j_gene,CDR3nt,CDR3aa
TRBV19,few,NA,TRBJ1-1,TGTGCCAGTAGGACCAACTTGAGGGAAGCTTTCTTT,CASRTNLREAFF
TRBV2,NA,NA,TRBJ2-7,TGTGCCAGCCAGACGGGACCCTACGAGCAGTACTTC,CASQTGPYEQYF
TRBV6-2/TRBV6-3,few,TRBD2,TRBJ2-1,TGTGCCAGCAGTTTCCTAGCGGGCCCAACCTACAATGAGCAGTTCTTC,CASSFLAGPTYNEQFF
TRBV7-9,few,NA,TRBJ1-1,TGTGCCAGCAGCTTAGCTTCTGGAAGGACTGAAGCTTTCTTT,CASSLASGRTEAFF
TRBV7-2,few,TRBD1,TRBJ1-3,TGTGCCAGCAGCTTATCAGGGGGTCGCCCCCCCTCTGGAAACACCATATATTTT,CASSLSGGRPPSGNTIYF
TRBV5-1,NA,NA,TRBJ2-1,TGCGCCAGCAGTGGGTCGGGGGCCTACAATGAGCAGTTCTTC,CASSGSGAYNEQFF
TRBV4-2,NA,NA,TRBJ2-2,TGTGCCAGCAGCCAAGATTCGGGAGCTAGAACCACCGGGGAGCTGTTTTTT,CASSQDSGARTTGELFF
TRBV6-5,few,NA,TRBJ1-2,TGTGCCAGCAGTTCCGACAGGTCTCGCGGCCCCTACACCTTC,CASSSDRSRGPYTF
TRBV7-8,many,NA,TRBJ1-5,TGTGCCAGCAGCTTAGAAGTTCGGGAACTTATGAATCAGCCCCAGCATTTT,CASSLEVRELMNQPQHF
TRBV4-1,many,TRBD1,TRBJ1-5,TGCGCCAGCAGCCAGGGACAGGGGGATTTGTATCAGCCCCAGCATTTT,CASSQGQGDLYQPQHF
TRBV27,many,NA,TRBJ2-7,TGTGCCAGCAGTTTCTCCGGCTACGAGCAGTACTTC,CASSFSGYEQYF
TRBV24-1,NA,NA,TRBJ2-3,TGTGCCACCAGTGAGGGGCCGTCGCGGGGGCTCACAGATACGCAGTATTTT,CATSEGPSRGLTDTQYF
TRBV12-3/TRBV12-4,few,TRBD1,TRBJ1-1,TGTGCCAGCACAGGGACAGGGGACGCTTTCTTT,CASTGTGDAFF
TRBV7-2,NA,NA,TRBJ1-2,TGTGCCAGCAGCTTACTAGGAGATCCTAACTATGGCTACACCTTC,CASSLLGDPNYGYTF
TRBV18,NA,NA,TRBJ1-5,TGTGCCAGCTCTCAAGCCTTGGGGAGCAATCAGCCCCAGCATTTT,CASSQALGSNQPQHF
TRBV9,many,NA,TRBJ1-5,TGTGCCAGCAGCTCCCGGACGGGGGGGCAGCCCCAGCATTTT,CASSSRTGGQPQHF
TRBV20-1,NA,NA,TRBJ2-2,TGCAGTGCTAGACCGCTCTATCCTACATCACTGGGTGCCGGGGAGCTGTTTTTT,CSARPLYPTSLGAGELFF
TRBV14,few,TRBD1,TRBJ2-7,TGTGCCAGCAGCCAAGGCCGAGGGACAGGGGTCTACGAGCAGTACTTC,CASSQGRGTGVYEQYF
TRBV6-2/TRBV6-3,NA,NA,TRBJ1-5,TGTGCCAGCAGTTACACGACAGGTGCTTTACAGCCCCAGCATTTT,CASSYTTGALQPQHF
TRBV6-6,NA,NA,TRBJ1-2,TGTGCCAGCAGCCCCGATGAAAGGGTGGACTATGGCTACACCTTC,CASSPDERVDYGYTF
TRBV20-1,NA,TRBD1,TRBJ1-5,TGCAGTGCTAGAAAATGCCGGGACAGGGGACAATATAGCAATCAGCCCCAGCATTTT,CSARKCRDRGQYSNQPQHF
TRBV13,once,NA,TRBJ1-1,TGTGCCAGCAGCTTAGAAGCCCAAAGGGCTTTCTTT,CASSLEAQRAFF
TRBV6-6,NA,NA,TRBJ2-7,TGTGCCAGCAGCCCAGCATACTACGAGCAGTACTTC,CASSPAYYEQYF
TRBV4-1,NA,TRBD2,TRBJ2-2,TGCGCCAGCAGCCAAATAGCGGGGGGATACACCGGGGAGCTGTTTTTT,CASSQIAGGYTGELFF
TRBV7-2,few,NA,TRBJ2-7,TGTGCCAGCAGCTCCCAACGGGCAGTAACCTACGAGCAGTACTTC,CASSSQRAVTYEQYF
TRBV7-9,NA,TRBD1,TRBJ1-1,TGTGCCAGCAGTTTATTGCCGGACAGGCCCGGGAGTGAAGCTTTCTTT,CASSLLPDRPGSEAFF
TRBV6-2/TRBV6-3,many,TRBD1,TRBJ2-1,TGTGCCAGCGTTTCCTCGGGACAGGGAGTCTACAATGAGCAGTTCTTC,CASVSSGQGVYNEQFF
TRBV5-6,NA,NA,TRBJ2-1,TGTGCCAGCAGCTTGCGGGGGGCACCCTACAATGAGCAGTTCTTC,CASSLRGAPYNEQFF
TRBV19,NA,NA,TRBJ1-1,TGTGCCAGTAGTATAGATCGGGACCGGGACGCGACGAACACTGAAGCTTTCTTT,CASSIDRDRDATNTEAFF
TRBV6-5,once,NA,TRBJ2-3,TGTGCCAGCAGTTACTTTCCCACAGATACGCAGTATTTT,CASSYFPTDTQYF